Shown below are 6 T cell receptor beta chains from a single sample sequenced in a study of CD8 T cells in ankylosing spondylitis. MiXCR, applied by TCRdb to the 5' RACE reads, yields one record per CDR3 protein. Of around 180,000 distinct CDR3 sequences in the sample, 10% to 15% were seen once. Specimen: blood, either unsorted or a sorted T cell fraction (not recorded which). These receptor sequences come from a female donor with ankylosing spondylitis or in good health (not recorded which).

This clonotype was counted at least ten times. The CDR3 end shows no conserved phenylalanine or tryptophan, and so a read error is likely. The DNA is omitted, as the CDR3 cannot be located on it reliably, and the CDR3 follows TCRdb's listing. The J gene is TRBJ1-1, the V gene TRBV4-3; TRBD1 was called by the table and not checked on the DNA. The CDR3 contains 10 residues when both ends are counted. The germline CDR1 and CDR2 sequences are LGHNA and YSLEER. CDR3 in amino acids: CASSQEQGYC.

Many counts were recorded for this clonotype. V usage is TRBV12-3 or TRBV12-4 and J usage is TRBJ2-3; D not certain. CDR3 size: 15 residues. Deletions cut 5 bases from V and 5 bases from J, with 17 bases between. The CDR3 protein is CASSPPFSPEDTQYF. The DNA of the CDR3 is TGTGCCAGCAGTCCTCCCTTCTCCCCGGAAGATACGCAGTATTTT.

This clonotype has at least ten counts. The rearrangement uses TRBV30 and TRBJ1-2; unclear D gene. This CDR3 comprises 13 residues. V lost 4 bases and J 1 base, leaving 10 bases between the germline ends. Germline V gene data show CDR1 as GTSNPN and CDR2 as SVGIG (reference sequence). CDR3 sequence (DNA): TGTGCCTGGACAGGTTTACGTAACTATGGCTACACCTTC. Residues: CAWTGLRNYGYTF.

There are a few counts of this clonotype. In nucleotides, the CDR3 is TGCAGTGCTCCCTCTCCGGGACTAACGGGGGCCAAAAACATTCAGTACTTC. Translation gives CSAPSPGLTGAKNIQYF. The V call is TRBV20-1, the J call TRBJ2-4; 7 bases map to TRBD2. After removal of 5 bases from V and 1 base from J, the junction contained 14 bases not matched to a gene. Germline assignment: CDR1 DFQATT and CDR2 SNEGSKA (reference sequence). The CDR3 has 17 amino acids.

This clonotype was picked up many times. This chain joins TRBV7-9 and TRBJ2-4; 9 bases are shared with TRBD1. CDR3 length: 15 amino acids. Germline V CDR1 and CDR2: SEHNR, FQNEAQ (reference sequence). V shed 3 bases and J 0 bases; nucleotides not matched to a gene: 0. As DNA, the CDR3 is TGTGCCAGCAGCTTGACAGGGGGAGCCAAAAACATTCAGTACTTC. As protein: CASSLTGGAKNIQYF.

The J gene is TRBJ2-3, the V gene TRBV18; TRBD1 aligns across 7 bases. This CDR3 is 15 amino acids long. V dropped 6 bases and J dropped 1; count of bases not matched to a gene: 7. Germline lookup yields CDR1 KGHSH and CDR2 LQKENI. CDR3 coding DNA: TGTGCCAGCTCCCACAGGGGCTTGGGCACAGATACGCAGTATTTT. This sequence encodes CASSHRGLGTDTQYF.